The rows below give T cell receptor beta chains drawn from one sample of a study of regulatory T cells in long-lasting Graves disease. TCRdb reanalysed the multiplex PCR reads using MiXCR and keeps one entry per CDR3 protein. Among approximately 490,000 distinct CDR3 sequences listed, about 17% were seen once. The data were also submitted as part of a second study, on T cells in Graves' hyperthyroidism and ophthalmopathy.

The sequencing used peripheral blood mononuclear cells (PBMCs), collected at new diagnosis, from a patient treated with antithyroid drugs. The receptors come from a man in his forties or fifties with Graves disease. Both conserved end residues are part of each CDR3. Each record gives: clone size, V gene, J gene, D gene, CDR3 length, CDR3 protein, CDR3 DNA. The D gene is left open where the match is weak. The size field is filled for only some rows; it gives once, few, many or a size class.

clone_size: few; v_call: TRBV6-1; j_call: TRBJ1-5; d_call: .; cdr3_length: 14; cdr3_aa: CASRQGGANQPQHF; cdr3_nt: TGTGCCAGCAGACAGGGTGGGGCCAATCAGCCCCAGCATTTT
clone_size: .; v_call: TRBV5-1; j_call: TRBJ2-5; d_call: TRBD1; cdr3_length: 17; cdr3_aa: CASSRTGRFSDQETQYF; cdr3_nt: TGCGCCAGCAGCAGGACAGGGCGCTTCTCAGATCAAGAGACCCAGTACTTC
clone_size: many; v_call: TRBV5-6; j_call: TRBJ2-7; d_call: .; cdr3_length: 14; cdr3_aa: CASSQALVGFGQYF; cdr3_nt: TGTGCCAGCAGCCAAGCACTAGTTGGTTTCGGGCAGTACTTC
clone_size: many; v_call: TRBV6-2/TRBV6-3; j_call: TRBJ2-7; d_call: TRBD2; cdr3_length: 14; cdr3_aa: CASSSGGLAYEQYF; cdr3_nt: TGTGCCAGCAGTTCGGGAGGGCTAGCCTACGAGCAGTACTTC
clone_size: many; v_call: TRBV18; j_call: TRBJ2-1; d_call: .; cdr3_length: 16; cdr3_aa: CASSPQARSSFNEQFF; cdr3_nt: TGTGCCAGCTCACCACAGGCGCGGAGCTCCTTCAATGAGCAGTTCTTC
clone_size: many; v_call: TRBV28; j_call: TRBJ2-1; d_call: TRBD2; cdr3_length: 16; cdr3_aa: CASSSEGLAGTNEQFF; cdr3_nt: TGTGCCAGCAGTTCAGAGGGACTAGCGGGAACCAATGAGCAGTTCTTC
clone_size: many; v_call: TRBV20-1; j_call: TRBJ2-1; d_call: .; cdr3_length: 13; cdr3_aa: CSASVGYYNEQFF; cdr3_nt: TGCAGTGCTAGTGTGGGTTACTACAATGAGCAGTTCTTC
clone_size: many; v_call: TRBV12-3/TRBV12-4; j_call: TRBJ2-1; d_call: TRBD2; cdr3_length: 17; cdr3_aa: CASSLRLSGSHYNEQFF; cdr3_nt: TGTGCCAGCAGTTTACGACTTAGCGGGAGCCACTACAATGAGCAGTTCTTC
clone_size: few; v_call: TRBV12-3/TRBV12-4; j_call: TRBJ1-3; d_call: .; cdr3_length: 15; cdr3_aa: CASSLGAISGNTIYF; cdr3_nt: TGTGCCAGCAGCTTAGGGGCGATCTCTGGAAACACCATATATTTT
clone_size: .; v_call: TRBV4-2; j_call: TRBJ2-3; d_call: TRBD2; cdr3_length: 17; cdr3_aa: CASSLTGTSGITDTQYF; cdr3_nt: TGTGCCAGCAGCCTAACCGGGACTAGCGGGATCACAGATACGCAGTATTTT
clone_size: many; v_call: TRBV2; j_call: TRBJ2-7; d_call: TRBD2; cdr3_length: 15; cdr3_aa: CASTTPGLAGYEQYF; cdr3_nt: TGTGCCAGCACAACACCGGGACTAGCGGGATACGAGCAGTACTTC
clone_size: .; v_call: TRBV29-1; j_call: TRBJ2-2; d_call: .; cdr3_length: 14; cdr3_aa: CSVLSGGGTGELFF; cdr3_nt: TGCAGCGTTCTTTCCGGGGGTGGGACCGGGGAGCTGTTTTTT
clone_size: few; v_call: TRBV2; j_call: TRBJ2-2; d_call: .; cdr3_length: 15; cdr3_aa: CASSEYRGPAGELFF; cdr3_nt: TGTGCCAGCAGTGAATATAGGGGCCCAGCCGGGGAGCTGTTTTTT
clone_size: many; v_call: TRBV7-2; j_call: TRBJ2-1; d_call: .; cdr3_length: 14; cdr3_aa: CASRIRTVHNEQFF; cdr3_nt: TGTGCCAGCAGAATCCGGACAGTTCACAATGAGCAGTTCTTC
clone_size: many; v_call: TRBV27; j_call: TRBJ1-2; d_call: .; cdr3_length: 14; cdr3_aa: CASSSGGGNYGYTF; cdr3_nt: TGTGCCAGCAGTTCCGGCGGTGGTAACTATGGCTACACCTTC
clone_size: many; v_call: TRBV7-8; j_call: TRBJ2-3; d_call: TRBD2; cdr3_length: 18; cdr3_aa: CASSLEGTSGRSRDTQYF; cdr3_nt: TGTGCCAGCAGCTTAGAAGGGACTAGCGGGAGGTCCCGGGATACGCAGTATTTT
clone_size: many; v_call: TRBV24-1; j_call: TRBJ1-5; d_call: .; cdr3_length: 14; cdr3_aa: CATSDPASNQPQHF; cdr3_nt: TGTGCCACCAGTGATCCCGCTAGCAATCAGCCCCAGCATTTT
clone_size: .; v_call: TRBV19; j_call: TRBJ2-7; d_call: TRBD2; cdr3_length: 15; cdr3_aa: CASSTTTSWDDEQYF; cdr3_nt: TGTGCCAGTAGTACAACGACTAGCTGGGACGACGAGCAGTACTTC
clone_size: many; v_call: TRBV7-9; j_call: TRBJ2-3; d_call: .; cdr3_length: 16; cdr3_aa: CASSLRSRATTDTQYF; cdr3_nt: TGTGCCAGCAGCTTAAGAAGCCGAGCGACGACCGATACGCAGTATTTT
clone_size: many; v_call: TRBV12-3/TRBV12-4; j_call: TRBJ2-7; d_call: .; cdr3_length: 14; cdr3_aa: CASSLNFADYEQYF; cdr3_nt: TGTGCCAGCAGTTTAAACTTCGCCGACTACGAGCAGTACTTC
clone_size: many; v_call: TRBV5-1; j_call: TRBJ2-6; d_call: .; cdr3_length: 15; cdr3_aa: CASSLLSSGANVLTF; cdr3_nt: TGTGCCAGCAGCTTACTCAGCTCTGGGGCCAACGTCCTGACTTTC
clone_size: many; v_call: TRBV28; j_call: TRBJ2-7; d_call: TRBD1; cdr3_length: 14; cdr3_aa: CASGRTGTTYEQYF; cdr3_nt: TGTGCCAGCGGTCGGACAGGCACCACCTACGAGCAGTACTTC
clone_size: .; v_call: TRBV20-1; j_call: TRBJ2-1; d_call: TRBD2; cdr3_length: 18; cdr3_aa: CSAGSGLAGTSSYNEQFF; cdr3_nt: TGCAGTGCTGGCTCGGGACTAGCGGGGACGAGCTCCTACAATGAGCAGTTCTTC
clone_size: few; v_call: TRBV11-3; j_call: TRBJ2-1; d_call: .; cdr3_length: 17; cdr3_aa: CASSLFLLNKRGHEQFF; cdr3_nt: TGTGCCAGCAGCTTATTTTTATTGAATAAAAGAGGGCATGAGCAGTTCTTC
clone_size: .; v_call: TRBV24-1; j_call: TRBJ1-1; d_call: .; cdr3_length: 16; cdr3_aa: CATSDSTGGMNTEAFF; cdr3_nt: TGTGCCACCAGTGATTCCACAGGAGGCATGAACACTGAAGCTTTCTTT
clone_size: many; v_call: TRBV7-3; j_call: TRBJ1-1; d_call: .; cdr3_length: 14; cdr3_aa: CASSPEPRGTEAFF; cdr3_nt: TGTGCCAGCAGCCCCGAACCCCGGGGCACTGAAGCTTTCTTT
clone_size: .; v_call: TRBV7-9; j_call: TRBJ2-6; d_call: TRBD2; cdr3_length: 16; cdr3_aa: CASTFGGGTGANVLTF; cdr3_nt: TGTGCCAGCACCTTTGGGGGGGGAACTGGGGCCAACGTCCTGACTTTC
clone_size: many; v_call: TRBV7-2; j_call: TRBJ1-1; d_call: .; cdr3_length: 12; cdr3_aa: CASSFGRTGAFF; cdr3_nt: TGTGCCAGCAGCTTCGGACGGACCGGGGCTTTCTTT
clone_size: many; v_call: TRBV7-2; j_call: TRBJ2-7; d_call: TRBD2; cdr3_length: 15; cdr3_aa: CASRPSGRALNEQYF; cdr3_nt: TGTGCCAGCAGACCTAGCGGGAGGGCCCTCAACGAGCAGTACTTC
clone_size: .; v_call: TRBV29-1; j_call: TRBJ2-7; d_call: .; cdr3_length: 12; cdr3_aa: CSVQESRYEQYF; cdr3_nt: TGCAGCGTTCAAGAAAGTCGCTACGAGCAGTACTTC